These 32 T cell receptor beta chains were all obtained from the same sample, sequenced in a study of tumor and adjacent non-tumor tissue in lung cancer. A modified ARM-PCR protocol with three rounds of nested PCR amplified TCRbeta. From the multiplex PCR reads, TCRdb called clonotypes with MiXCR, one entry per CDR3 protein. The top ten hold 9.5% to 15% of the sample, which has 120,000 or so distinct CDR3 sequences, 66% seen once. This sample's RNA came from whole unsorted tissue. Sequencing input: lung tumor tissue. These TCRs come from a young man with non-small cell lung cancer.

This clonotype was found many times. The CDR3: CSARRSSSQFF. The CDR3 nucleotides are TGCAGTGCTAGACGGTCATCGAGTCAGTTCTTC. The chain is built from TRBV20-1 and TRBJ2-1; no definite D call. The CDR3 is 11 residues long. Germline loops: CDR1 DFQATT, CDR2 SNEGSKA (reference sequence). With 2 bases removed from V and 13 bases from J, the gap between germline ends came to 12 bases.

As concerns this clonotype: Possible read error: a much larger clone is one base away. V gene TRBV20-1 combines with J gene TRBJ1-1; TRBD1 agrees at 8 bases. V was clipped by 3 bases and J by 11 bases; unmatched bases: 11. Germline values: CDR1 DFQATT, CDR2 SNEGSKA (reference sequence). The CDR3 extends over 13 amino acids. The DNA for the CDR3 is TGCAGTGCTAGGCAGGGGGCGAGTCTCGTGGCTTTCTTT. This translates into CSARQGASLVAFF.

This clonotype was detected once. This may arise from a read error, as a much more abundant clone is one base away. The rearrangement uses TRBV20-1 and TRBJ1-5, with D perhaps TRBD1 (5 bases). This CDR3 is built from 13 residues. The germline V gene has CDR1 DFQATT and CDR2 SNEGSKA (reference sequence). CDR3 sequence reads: CRASRDSNQPQHF. The CDR3 region has the DNA TGCAGAGCAAGCCGGGACAGCAATCAGCCCCAGCATTTT.

This clonotype was found a few times. The chain joins TRBV11-3 to TRBJ2-1; TRBD2 is a possible D gene (6 bases). There are 18 residues in the CDR3. V shed 3 bases and J shed 8 bases, with 26 bases lying between them. Germline V gene data show CDR1 as SGHNT and CDR2 as YENEEA. The CDR3 reads CASSLGVGGLVVSHEQFF. DNA of the CDR3: TGTGCCAGCAGCTTGGGGGTGGGAGGCCTGGTCGTCTCGCATGAGCAGTTCTTC.

This clonotype was detected ten times or more. V usage is TRBV12-3 or TRBV12-4 and J usage is TRBJ2-5; no reliable D call. V lost 3 bases, J lost 1 base, and 6 bases lay in between. The CDR3 has 13 residues. CDR3 sequence: CASSFSLQETQYF. CDR3 nucleotides: TGTGCCAGCAGTTTTAGTCTCCAAGAGACCCAGTACTTC.

In the case of this clonotype: A junction boundary mismatches the germline segment, possibly from a read error. The chain employs TRBV11-2 and TRBJ2-1; no clear D gene. This CDR3 has 15 amino acids. The germline V gene encodes CDR1 SGHAT and CDR2 FQNNGV. Here the CDR3 DNA reads TGTGCCAGCAGCTTAGTAAGGGTCGATCACAATGAGCAATTCTTC. Its protein product is CASSLVRVDHNEQFF. The full variable domain, in which reference TRBV11-2 and TRBJ2-1 provide the parts outside the CDR3, is EAGVAQSPRYKIIEKRQSVAFWCNPISGHATLYWYQQILGQGPKLLIQFQNNGVVDDSQLPKDRFSAERLKGVDSTLKIQPAKLEDSAVYLCASSLVRVDHNEQFFGPGTRLTVL.

In the case of this clonotype: Since the CDR3 does not end with the conserved phenylalanine or tryptophan, this likely comes from a read error. The genes are TRBV11-2 and TRBJ2-7; D remains ambiguous. Germline V gene data show CDR1 as SGHAT and CDR2 as FQNNGV. The CDR3 consists of 12 residues. CDR3 in amino acids: CVSSLISYEQYL. In nucleotides, the CDR3 is TGTGTTAGCAGCTTAATATCCTACGAGCAGTACTTA.

In regard to this clonotype: A much larger clonotype is one base distant, so this may be a read error. As the CDR3 is not closed by the conserved phenylalanine or tryptophan, this likely results from a read error. The chain has TRBV6-2 or TRBV6-3 and TRBJ2-1; D is uncertain. The germline V and J ends were trimmed by 4 bases and 5 bases, with 12 bases remaining between them. Germline CDR1 is MNHEY and CDR2 is SVGEGT. The CDR3 has 14 residues. CDR3 bases: TGTGCCAGCAGTTCCCCTTGGGCCAACAATGAGCAGTTCCTC. It codes for CASSSPWANNEQFL.

About this clonotype: A clone one base away is much larger, so this may be a read error. J is TRBJ2-5 and V is TRBV12-5, with TRBD1 as a possible D gene (6 bases). The CDR3 runs to 13 residues. Germline V lookup: CDR1 LGHNT, CDR2 FRNRAP. The CDR3 is CASGFTGLEAQYF. For the CDR3, the DNA is TGTGCTAGTGGTTTCACAGGGCTAGAGGCCCAGTACTTC.

This chain links TRBV11-3 with TRBJ1-1; unclear D gene. Germline V gene data show CDR1 as SGHNT and CDR2 as YENEEA. CDR3 length: 14 residues. Here the CDR3 reads CVNSLANVGTEAFF. The CDR3 DNA reads as TGTGTCAACAGCTTAGCCAACGTGGGGACTGAAGCTTTCTTT.

A few counts support this clonotype. A much larger clone lies a single base off, so this may be a read error. The CDR3, as DNA: TGTGCCAGCCTCCTCCCGGGTCAGCCCCAGCATTTT. Amino acids: CASLLPGQPQHF. V usage is TRBV6-1 and J usage is TRBJ1-5, with D hard to call. V was clipped by 8 bases and J by 6 bases, with 11 bases between them. The CDR3 spans 12 residues. Germline CDR1 is MNHNS and CDR2 is SASEGT.

On this clonotype itself: This may be a read error, as it is one base from a much larger clone. V usage is TRBV6-6 and J usage is TRBJ2-7; D tentatively reads TRBD1 or TRBD2 (5 bases each). The germline CDR1 and CDR2 sequences are MNHNY and SVGAGI (reference sequence). This CDR3 has 13 amino acids. The CDR3 bases are TGTACCAGCAGTTTGGGACGGTCCTACGAGCAGTACTTC. Protein product: CTSSLGRSYEQYF.

With regard to this clonotype: This CDR3 fails to terminate in the conserved phenylalanine or tryptophan, so it likely reflects a read error. The V and J genes are TRBV20-1 and TRBJ2-1, with D unresolved. Germline CDR1 and CDR2: DFQATT and SNEGSKA (reference sequence). The CDR3 is 15 amino acids. The CDR3 sequence: CSVREDGSFNNEQFL. CDR3 sequence (DNA): TGCAGTGTTAGAGAGGATGGTAGCTTCAACAATGAGCAGTTCTTA.

Concerning this clonotype: A much larger clonotype is one base distant, so this may be a read error. CDR3 sequence (DNA): TGCAGTGCTAGCGGGGGGGACACCGGGGAGCTGTTGTTT. This gives the protein CSASGGDTGELLF. The chain has TRBV20-1 and TRBJ2-2; TRBD2 agrees at 8 bases. The V gene's germline CDR1 is DFQATT and CDR2 SNEGSKA (reference sequence). This CDR3 region has 13 residues.

This clonotype came up many times. The chain employs TRBV4-2 and TRBJ2-1, with 9 bases lining up with TRBD2. V gave up 3 bases and J gave up 0 bases; unmatched junction bases: 6. Per germline, CDR1 LGHNA and CDR2 YNFKEQ. This CDR3 comprises 17 residues. The CDR3 DNA reads TGTGCCAGCAGCCACCACAGCGGGGGGAGCTCCTACAATGAGCAGTTCTTC. Its translation: CASSHHSGGSSYNEQFF.

Note on this clonotype: A much bigger clone sits one base away, suggesting this may be a read error. J is TRBJ2-1 and V is TRBV29-1; possibly TRBD2 for D (6 bases). Trimming shortened V by 3 bases and J by 4 bases, and 25 bases separated the two germline ends. Germline V gene lookup returns CDR1 SQVTM and CDR2 ANQGSEA. CDR3 length: 18 residues. DNA of the CDR3: TGCAGCGTTGACGGCTCGGCCAGTAATAATCGGGGGTACAATGAGCAGTTCTTC. Its translation is CSVDGSASNNRGYNEQFF.

The rearrangement links TRBV6-5 to TRBJ1-6; D is perhaps TRBD1 (5 bases). V was pared by 7 bases and J by 0 bases, with 19 bases between. Per the germline V gene, CDR1 is MNHEY and CDR2 is SVGAGI. The CDR3 is 18 amino acids. The CDR3 DNA is TGTGCCAGCATTTGGGGCAGTTACCCGAACTCCTATAATTCACCCCTCCACTTT. Protein product: CASIWGSYPNSYNSPLHF.

The rearrangement uses TRBV6-5 and TRBJ2-2, with D unclear. The CDR3 totals 17 residues. CDR1 and CDR2 (germline): MNHEY, SVGAGI. V was clipped by 2 bases and J by 0 bases, with 13 bases between them. The DNA for the CDR3 is TGTGCCAGCAGTTACAATTGGGAAACGACGAACACCGGGGAGCTGTTTTTT. Translation: CASSYNWETTNTGELFF.

In its sample, this clonotype was seen many times. J is TRBJ2-7 and V is TRBV29-1; 10 positions match TRBD2. Germline V gives CDR1 SQVTM, CDR2 ANQGSEA. The V segment lost 4 bases and the J segment 5 bases; nucleotides outside the gene matches: 8. There are 14 residues in the CDR3. The CDR3 loop reads CSVAFGLAGDEQYF. The CDR3 DNA reads TGCAGCGTTGCATTCGGCCTAGCGGGAGACGAGCAGTACTTC.

V gene TRBV6-4 combines with J gene TRBJ2-1; 8 bases line up with TRBD2. V shed 6 bases and J 4 bases; nucleotides not matched to a gene: 5. Germline V CDR1 and CDR2: MRHNA, SNTAGT. The CDR3 is 14 amino acids. CDR3 sequence: CASSGRGGYNEQFF. For the CDR3, the DNA is TGTGCCAGCAGCGGGAGGGGGGGATACAATGAGCAGTTCTTC.

On this clonotype: Because the CDR3 is missing its conserved closing phenylalanine or tryptophan, this is likely a read error. The DNA is left out, because the CDR3 cannot be placed on it with certainty; the CDR3 is given as TCRdb lists it. The V call is TRBV12-3 or TRBV12-4, the J call TRBJ1-4. Inclusive of both ends, the CDR3 amounts to 13 amino acids. CDR3 in amino acids: CASSTDPQALMFL.

A word on this clonotype: A much larger clone differs from this one at a single base, so this may be a read error. The rearrangement uses TRBV6-2 or TRBV6-3 and TRBJ1-1; 8 bases are shared with TRBD1. Germline CDR1 and CDR2: MNHEY and SVGEGT. This CDR3 is 14 amino acids long. V shed 10 bases and J 1 base; nucleotides not matched to a gene: 8. For the CDR3, the DNA is TGTGCCAACAGGCTACAGGGGGGGAACACTGAAGCTTTCTTT. This gives the protein CANRLQGGNTEAFF.

This clonotype has a count of ten or more. The V call is TRBV20-1, the J call TRBJ2-3, with 7 bases lining up with TRBD2. There are 13 residues in the CDR3. Per germline, CDR1 DFQATT and CDR2 SNEGSKA (reference sequence). The CDR3 DNA sequence: TGCGGGTTTCTTTTTGGGAGGGTAGATACGCAGTATTTT. Translation: CGFLFGRVDTQYF.

With respect to this clonotype: Just one base apart from a much larger clone, this may be a read error. The chain links TRBV5-5 to TRBJ1-5; 7 positions match TRBD1. The V gene's germline CDR1 is SGHKS and CDR2 YYEKEE (reference sequence). The CDR3 is made up of 16 amino acids. V lost 3 bases and J lost 8; bases outside the gene matches: 14. As DNA, the CDR3 is TGTGCCAGCAGCTGGGGGGGCAGGGGGAGTTTTAAGCCCCAGCATTTT. Its translation is CASSWGGRGSFKPQHF.

Remarks on this clonotype: The conserved phenylalanine or tryptophan is not found at the CDR3 terminus, so this likely reflects a read error. The V and J genes are TRBV11-2 and TRBJ2-5, with 7 bases fitting TRBD2. The CDR3 extends over 13 amino acids. The V segment lost 5 bases and the J segment 8 bases; nucleotides outside the gene matches: 8. Per the germline V gene, CDR1 is SGHAT and CDR2 is FQNNGV. CDR3 nucleotides: TGTGCCAGCAGCCGGCCGGGGGGAGATACCCAGTACTTG. Translated, it gives CASSRPGGDTQYL.

Points on this clonotype: A read error may explain this, as a much larger clone is one base away. The J gene is TRBJ1-6, the V gene TRBV6-6; D is possibly TRBD1 (6 bases). CDR3 length equals 14 residues. V shed 4 bases and J shed 9 bases, with 13 bases lying between them. Germline V gene sequence: CDR1 MNHNY, CDR2 SVGAGI (reference sequence). For the CDR3, the DNA is TGTGCCAGCAGTTCTCAGGGGTTGAGTTCACCCCTCCACTTT. Its translation: CASSSQGLSSPLHF.

Notes on this clonotype: It may be a read error: a sequence one base away is much more abundant. The chain joins TRBV20-1 to TRBJ2-5, with D perhaps matching TRBD1 (6 bases). The CDR3 loop spans 16 amino acids. Germline V CDR1 and CDR2: DFQATT, SNEGSKA (reference sequence). The germline V and J ends were trimmed by 1 base and 7 bases, with 22 bases remaining between them. Written as DNA, the CDR3 is TGCAGTGCTAGAGGTAACCCCAGGACAGCTGGGGTGACCCAGTACTTC. Residues: CSARGNPRTAGVTQYF.

About this clonotype: With a much larger clone just one base away, this may be a read error. This chain uses TRBV29-1 with TRBJ1-1; D is uncertain. The germline CDR1 and CDR2 sequences are SQVTM and ANQGSEA. CDR3 length equals 13 residues. V dropped 6 bases and J dropped 2 bases, with 13 bases sitting between them. DNA of the CDR3: TGCAGCGTCAGTGACACCTTCAACACTGAAGCTTTCTTT. Residues: CSVSDTFNTEAFF.

Comment on this clonotype: This may come from a read error, since a much larger clone is one base off. The CDR3 loop reads CASNQTGEVETQYF. CDR3 sequence (DNA): TGCGCCAGCAACCAGACAGGGGAGGTAGAGACCCAGTACTTC. The V and J genes are TRBV4-3 and TRBJ2-5, with TRBD1 identical over 8 bases. Germline values: CDR1 LGHNA, CDR2 YSLEER. This CDR3 spans 14 amino acids. Trimming took 7 bases from V and 4 from J; bases not matched to a gene: 8.

A word on this clonotype: One end of the junction fails to match germline, which may point to a read error. This chain joins TRBV20-1 and TRBJ2-5; a possible D gene is TRBD2 (6 bases). The CDR3 has 15 residues. The germline CDR1 and CDR2 sequences are DFQATT and SNEGSKA (reference sequence). The CDR3: CSASEVEGVREAQYF. Here the CDR3 DNA reads TGCAGTGCTAGTGAGGTGGAGGGAGTGAGAGAGGCCCAGTACTTC.

This clonotype was seen ten or more times. The J gene is TRBJ2-3, the V gene TRBV29-1, with TRBD2 matching 11 bases. The junction had 7 bases not matched to a gene; V was cut back by 0 bases and J by 5 bases. This CDR3 has 16 residues. Germline CDR1 and CDR2: SQVTM and ANQGSEA. The CDR3 DNA follows: TGCAGCGTTGAAGATCCGGCTAGCGGGGGGCGAGATACGCAGTATTTT. It codes for CSVEDPASGGRDTQYF.

This clonotype was observed many times. The chain is built from TRBV12-3 or TRBV12-4 and TRBJ2-1, with a tentative D call TRBD2 (5 bases). V lost 2 bases, J lost 6 bases, and 11 bases lay in between. This CDR3 has 14 residues. The CDR3 DNA sequence: TGTGCCAGCAGTTTACCCGGACTGTTCAATGAGCAGTTCTTC. It specifies CASSLPGLFNEQFF.